The 20 T cell receptor beta chains below all came from one sample that was sequenced in a study of beta chain features in type 1 diabetes (dated by TCRdb to between 2017 and 2018). Receptors were amplified or captured by the immunoSEQ multiplex PCR assay. The entire amount of isolated RNA was reverse transcribed using the High Capacity cDNA Reverse Transcription Kit, so the sequenced TCRB transcripts were expressed ones. In its TCRdb copy, this immuneACCESS table keeps in-frame sequences only and misses some clones. Where compared with another copy, unresolved V genes explain less than half of these, and the others have no known cause. Here the sample has 350,000 or so clones; 15% to 20% occur a single time. The ten biggest clones cover approximately 0.041% of the sample. Specimen: naive CD4+ T cells from blood. The label giving this sample's cell subset or site can be read as: true naive CD4+ T cells. These receptors all stem from a woman under 30 in good health.

The chain is built from TRBV30 and TRBJ2-3, with 9 positions matching TRBD2. CDR3 length equals 14 residues. CDR1 is GTSNPN and CDR2 is SVGIG in the germline V gene (reference sequence). The J segment lost 1 base and the V segment lost 4 bases, leaving 3 bases of the junction unmatched. The CDR3 loop reads CAWTERGGTDTQYF. CDR3 DNA: TGTGCCTGGACGGAGCGGGGGGGCACAGATACGCAGTATTTT. Combining the CDR3 with reference TRBV30 and TRBJ2-3 gives the whole variable domain SQTIHQWPATLVQPVGSPLSLECTVEGTSNPNLYWYRQAAGRGLQLLFYSVGIGQISSEVPQNLSASRPQDRQFILSSKKLLLSDSGFYLCAWTERGGTDTQYFGPGTRLTVL.

The chain links TRBV7-3 to TRBJ2-2, with 12 bases matching TRBD1. CDR1 is SGHTA, CDR2 FQGTGA, per germline. The CDR3 consists of 16 residues. V lost 4 bases, J lost 6 bases, and 6 bases stayed unmatched. CDR3 nucleotide sequence: TGTGCCAGCAGCTCGACGGGACAGGGGGCCGCCGGGGAGCTGTTTTTT. This codes for CASSSTGQGAAGELFF.

A few counts support this clone. The CDR3 spells CASSAGLAGTDTQYF. In DNA, the CDR3 is TGTGCCAGCAGTGCGGGACTAGCGGGCACAGATACGCAGTATTTT. The rearrangement uses TRBV2 and TRBJ2-3; 11 positions agree with TRBD2. This CDR3 has 15 residues. The V and J ends lost 4 bases and 1 base, in that order; junction bases with no gene match: 1. CDR1 SNHLY and CDR2 FYNNEI come from the germline V gene. Using reference TRBV2 and TRBJ2-3 for the parts outside the CDR3, the full variable domain is EPEVTQTPSHQVTQMGQEVILRCVPISNHLYFYWYRQILGQKVEFLVSFYNNEISEKSEIFDDQFSVERPDGSNFTLKIRSTKLEDSAMYFCASSAGLAGTDTQYFGPGTRLTVL.

On this clone: The identical CDR3 is also encoded by other nucleotide sequences in the sample. The chain recombines TRBV6-5 with TRBJ2-7, with D perhaps matching TRBD1 (5 bases). V was shortened by 0 bases and J by 0 bases, with 9 bases between the two germline ends. This CDR3 region has 15 residues. Per the germline V gene, CDR1 is MNHEY and CDR2 is SVGAGI. The CDR3 coding sequence is TGTGCCAGCAGTTACTCAGGGGCTAGCTCCTACGAGCAGTACTTC. This encodes CASSYSGASSYEQYF.

The CDR3 bases are TGCAGCGTTGGAGAAGGGGACAATCAGCCCCAGCATTTT. It specifies CSVGEGDNQPQHF. The chain employs TRBV29-1 and TRBJ1-5; tentatively, D is TRBD1 (5 bases). The CDR3 runs 13 residues. Trimming took 4 bases from V and 3 from J, leaving 10 bases between them. Germline assignment: CDR1 SQVTM and CDR2 ANQGSEA.

This chain joins TRBV6-6 and TRBJ2-1, with 9 nucleotides matching TRBD2. The junction had 10 bases not matched to a gene; V was cut back by 7 bases and J by 9 bases. The CDR3 has 14 amino acids. Germline lookup yields CDR1 MNHNY and CDR2 SVGAGI (reference sequence). In DNA form, the CDR3 reads TGTGCCAGCACGGTTAGCGGGAGTCTGAGTGAGCAGTTCTTC. This gives the protein CASTVSGSLSEQFF.

This chain joins TRBV6-6 and TRBJ2-5; 9 bases are shared with TRBD2. The junction had 6 bases not matched to a gene; V was cut back by 5 bases and J by 5 bases. Looked up from germline, CDR1 is MNHNY and CDR2 is SVGAGI (reference sequence). The CDR3 length is 14 residues. CDR3 nucleotides: TGTGCCAGCAGTGGGGGACTAGCTCTGGAGACCCAGTACTTC. Translated: CASSGGLALETQYF.

DNA of the CDR3: TGTGCCAGCAGCTTAGCGGGACAGAACTATGGCTACACCTTC. This sequence encodes CASSLAGQNYGYTF. The chain is built from TRBV7-2 and TRBJ1-2, with TRBD1 identical over 7 bases. This CDR3 has 14 residues. V was clipped by 0 bases and J by 2 bases; unmatched bases: 0. The germline V gene encodes CDR1 SGHTA and CDR2 FQGNSA.

As concerns this clone: Other DNA sequences in this specimen translate into the identical CDR3. This chain links TRBV5-4 with TRBJ2-1, with D tentatively TRBD1 (5 bases). The V gene's germline CDR1 is SGHNT and CDR2 YYREEE (reference sequence). Trimming took off 4 bases at V and 6 bases at J, with 8 bases between the two ends. The CDR3 has 12 residues. The CDR3 sequence is CASSLDSNEQFF. Written as DNA, the CDR3 is TGTGCCAGCAGCCTAGACAGCAATGAGCAGTTCTTC.

This clone showed up just a few times. V is TRBV5-1 and J is TRBJ2-5; 10 bases match TRBD1. Germline V gene sequence: CDR1 SGHRS, CDR2 YFSETQ. Losses at the gene ends were 5 bases for V and 3 bases for J; bases not matched to a gene: 1. CDR3 length: 13 residues. The CDR3 DNA follows: TGCGCCAGCAGGGGGACAGGGGAAGAGACCCAGTACTTC. Translated, it gives CASRGTGEETQYF.

The chain links TRBV25-1 to TRBJ2-3, with D maybe TRBD1 (6 bases). Per germline, CDR1 MGHDK and CDR2 SYGVNS. The V and J ends lost 6 bases and 1 base respectively, with 14 bases between them. This CDR3 comprises 15 residues. Here the CDR3 DNA reads TGTGCCAGCAGCAACAGGGCTGTAGGCACAGATACGCAGTATTTT. Amino acids: CASSNRAVGTDTQYF. The full variable domain, with the rest looked up from reference TRBV25-1 and TRBJ2-3, is EADIYQTPRYLVIGTGKKITLECSQTMGHDKMYWYQQDPGMELHLIHYSYGVNSTEKGDLSSESTVSRIRTEHFPLTLESARPSHTSQYLCASSNRAVGTDTQYFGPGTRLTVL.

This chain uses TRBV7-9 with TRBJ2-7, with TRBD2 matching 10 bases. Per the germline V gene, CDR1 is SEHNR and CDR2 is FQNEAQ (reference sequence). This CDR3 comprises 15 residues. J lost 5 bases, V lost 1 base, and 5 bases had no gene match. The CDR3 DNA reads as TGTGCCAGCAGCTTAGGTCTAGCGGGGGCCCACGAGCAGTACTTC. Amino acid sequence: CASSLGLAGAHEQYF.

A few counts support this clone. The chain recombines TRBV18 with TRBJ2-1; 7 bases map to TRBD2. CDR3 length equals 14 residues. Germline trimming cut 2 bases from V and 4 bases from J; bases unmatched to any gene: 2. Germline assignment: CDR1 KGHSH and CDR2 LQKENI. In nucleotides, the CDR3 is TGTGCCAGCTCACCAGGACTAGTGTACAATGAGCAGTTCTTC. Its protein is CASSPGLVYNEQFF.

The gene calls are TRBV4-2 and TRBJ2-3; 11 positions match TRBD2. The junction had 8 bases not matched to a gene; V was cut back by 0 bases and J by 9 bases. Germline V gene lookup returns CDR1 LGHNA and CDR2 YNFKEQ. CDR3 length: 16 amino acids. The CDR3 DNA sequence: TGTGCCAGCAGCCAAGATAGAACTAGCGGGAGTGGCACGCAGTATTTT. Protein product: CASSQDRTSGSGTQYF.

This clone appeared a few times. Different DNA sequences within this sample yield the same CDR3. V gene TRBV29-1 combines with J gene TRBJ1-1; D may be TRBD1 (6 bases). Trimming removed 6 bases at V and 0 bases at J, with 8 bases between. CDR1 and CDR2 (germline): SQVTM, ANQGSEA. This CDR3 is built from 12 residues. DNA of the CDR3: TGCAGCGTACGGACAGTGAACACTGAAGCTTTCTTT. Translated, it gives CSVRTVNTEAFF.

The chain uses TRBV4-2 and TRBJ2-7; tentatively, D is TRBD1 (6 bases). V was cut by 0 bases and J by 4 bases, with 10 bases left in between. Germline V CDR1 and CDR2: LGHNA, YNFKEQ. The CDR3 loop spans 14 amino acids. CDR3 bases: TGTGCCAGCAGCCAAGAGGGTACAGGGTACGAGCAGTACTTC. It translates to CASSQEGTGYEQYF.

This clone turned up a few times. The chain links TRBV5-1 to TRBJ1-1, with D possibly being TRBD1 (6 bases). Per the germline V gene, CDR1 is SGHRS and CDR2 is YFSETQ. The CDR3 has 13 amino acids. V was cut by 0 bases and J by 6 bases, with 9 bases left in between. This CDR3 reads CASSLDRVAEAFF. CDR3 DNA sequence: TGCGCCAGCAGCTTGGACAGGGTCGCTGAAGCTTTCTTT.

DNA of the CDR3: TGTGCCAGTCGCCTCCTAGGGGCAGGGGGCGCTGGGGTCTCTGAAGCTTTCTTT. Translation: CASRLLGAGGAGVSEAFF. The rearrangement links TRBV19 to TRBJ1-1; TRBD1 aligns across 8 bases. CDR3 length: 18 residues. From germline, CDR1 is LNHDA and CDR2 SQIVND (reference sequence). Losses at the gene ends were 8 bases for V and 6 bases for J; bases not matched to a gene: 23.

The sample holds a few counts of this clone. The chain has TRBV2 and TRBJ2-7, with 8 positions matching TRBD2. The CDR3 runs 15 residues. The V gene's germline CDR1 is SNHLY and CDR2 FYNNEI. V lost 6 bases and J lost 3; bases outside the gene matches: 10. For the CDR3, the DNA is TGTGCCAGCAGCCAGACCGGGAGGGGTTACTACGAGCAGTACTTC. Translated: CASSQTGRGYYEQYF. Using reference TRBV2 and TRBJ2-7 for the parts outside the CDR3, the full variable domain is EPEVTQTPSHQVTQMGQEVILRCVPISNHLYFYWYRQILGQKVEFLVSFYNNEISEKSEIFDDQFSVERPDGSNFTLKIRSTKLEDSAMYFCASSQTGRGYYEQYFGPGTRLTVT.

This clone was picked up a small number of times. The rearrangement joins TRBV18 to TRBJ1-1; D is possibly TRBD1 (5 bases). V lost 0 bases and J 5 bases, leaving 10 bases between the germline ends. Germline CDR1 KGHSH, CDR2 LQKENI. The CDR3 has 14 residues. In nucleotides, the CDR3 is TGTGCCAGCTCACCACCTTTCCAGGGTACTGAAGCTTTCTTT. This gives the protein CASSPPFQGTEAFF.